These T cell receptor beta chains were read from a single sample in a study of control samples from healthy donors and cancer patients. Clones were sequenced by immunoSEQ multiplex PCR, and TCRdb holds only the in-frame ones, with some missing. Of 150,000 to 200,000 clones in the sample, just under 95% were seen once. Material: blood. Source of these receptors: a woman between 35 and 50 years old in good health. CDR3s include the opening cysteine and the closing phenylalanine or tryptophan. D genes are given only for firm matches. Size tells how often a clone was seen (once, few, many) or the class of an expanded clone, and some rows leave it out.

abundance: -; v_gene: TRBV6-5; len: 10; d_gene: -; j_gene: TRBJ1-5; CDR3aa: CASNLSPQHF; CDR3nt: TGTGCCAGCAACCTATCGCCCCAGCATTTT
abundance: -; v_gene: TRBV6-2/TRBV6-3; len: 15; d_gene: TRBD2; j_gene: TRBJ2-2; CDR3aa: CASSSATSNTGELFF; CDR3nt: TGTGCCAGCAGCTCCGCGACTAGCAACACCGGGGAGCTGTTTTTT
abundance: once; v_gene: TRBV5-1; len: 16; d_gene: TRBD1; j_gene: TRBJ1-2; CDR3aa: CASSLTGTGASYGYTF; CDR3nt: TGCGCCAGCAGCTTAACCGGGACAGGGGCGAGCTATGGCTACACCTTC
abundance: -; v_gene: TRBV7-2; len: 12; d_gene: -; j_gene: TRBJ2-5; CDR3aa: CASSFPQETQYF; CDR3nt: TGTGCCAGCAGCTTTCCCCAGGAGACCCAGTACTTC
abundance: -; v_gene: TRBV5-1; len: 14; d_gene: -; j_gene: TRBJ1-1; CDR3aa: CASSLMGQNTEAFF; CDR3nt: TGCGCCAGCAGCTTGATGGGACAGAACACTGAAGCTTTCTTT
abundance: -; v_gene: TRBV6-2/TRBV6-3; len: 12; d_gene: -; j_gene: TRBJ1-1; CDR3aa: CASSPPLWQAFF; CDR3nt: TGTGCCAGCAGCCCTCCCCTTTGGCAAGCTTTCTTT
abundance: -; v_gene: TRBV10-3; len: 13; d_gene: -; j_gene: TRBJ2-1; CDR3aa: CAISEQGVGEQFF; CDR3nt: TGTGCCATCAGTGAACAGGGCGTAGGTGAGCAGTTCTTC
abundance: once; v_gene: TRBV7-2; len: 14; d_gene: -; j_gene: TRBJ2-5; CDR3aa: CASSFQGGKETQYF; CDR3nt: TGTGCCAGCAGCTTCCAGGGCGGAAAAGAGACCCAGTACTTC
abundance: -; v_gene: TRBV19; len: 15; d_gene: TRBD1; j_gene: TRBJ1-3; CDR3aa: CASSIDREYGNTIYF; CDR3nt: TGTGCCAGTAGTATCGACAGGGAATATGGAAACACCATATATTTT
abundance: -; v_gene: TRBV9; len: 13; d_gene: -; j_gene: TRBJ2-5; CDR3aa: CASSVHIQETQYF; CDR3nt: TGTGCCAGCAGCGTACACATCCAAGAGACCCAGTACTTC
abundance: -; v_gene: TRBV9; len: 13; d_gene: -; j_gene: TRBJ1-2; CDR3aa: CASSVGRGYGYTF; CDR3nt: TGTGCCAGCAGCGTAGGCCGGGGCTATGGCTACACCTTC
abundance: -; v_gene: TRBV6-5; len: 15; d_gene: -; j_gene: TRBJ1-6; CDR3aa: CASGDSGTSNSPLHF; CDR3nt: TGTGCCAGCGGAGATTCCGGGACTTCTAATTCACCCCTCCACTTT
abundance: -; v_gene: TRBV9; len: 15; d_gene: TRBD2; j_gene: TRBJ2-1; CDR3aa: CASSPTGGSYNEQFF; CDR3nt: TGTGCCAGCAGCCCCACGGGGGGGTCCTACAATGAGCAGTTCTTC
abundance: few; v_gene: TRBV10-2; len: 16; d_gene: -; j_gene: TRBJ2-1; CDR3aa: CATYFGGHSSYNEQFF; CDR3nt: TGCGCCACTTATTTCGGGGGGCATAGCTCCTACAATGAGCAGTTCTTC
abundance: -; v_gene: TRBV6-2/TRBV6-3; len: 16; d_gene: TRBD1; j_gene: TRBJ2-7; CDR3aa: CASSYAGDRGLYEQYF; CDR3nt: TGTGCCAGCAGTTACGCCGGGGACAGGGGGCTTTACGAGCAGTACTTC
abundance: -; v_gene: TRBV20-1; len: 11; d_gene: TRBD1; j_gene: TRBJ1-1; CDR3aa: CSAGGTGGAFF; CDR3nt: TGCAGTGCGGGAGGAACAGGGGGAGCTTTCTTT
abundance: -; v_gene: TRBV7-2; len: 14; d_gene: -; j_gene: TRBJ1-1; CDR3aa: CASSFAGLNTEAFF; CDR3nt: TGTGCCAGCAGCTTTGCAGGCTTGAACACTGAAGCTTTCTTT
abundance: -; v_gene: TRBV7-9; len: 16; d_gene: -; j_gene: TRBJ2-2; CDR3aa: CASSFPGRERTGELFF; CDR3nt: TGTGCCAGCAGCTTCCCAGGCAGGGAGCGCACCGGGGAGCTGTTTTTT
abundance: -; v_gene: TRBV20-1; len: 16; d_gene: -; j_gene: TRBJ2-1; CDR3aa: CSASNFRAESYNEQFF; CDR3nt: TGCAGTGCTAGTAACTTTAGGGCAGAATCCTACAATGAGCAGTTCTTC
abundance: -; v_gene: TRBV11-1; len: 14; d_gene: -; j_gene: TRBJ2-7; CDR3aa: CASSWRGASYEQYF; CDR3nt: TGTGCCAGCAGCTGGAGGGGGGCTTCCTACGAGCAGTACTTC
abundance: -; v_gene: TRBV5-6; len: 14; d_gene: -; j_gene: TRBJ1-1; CDR3aa: CASRPTGHDTEAFF; CDR3nt: TGTGCCAGCAGGCCAACAGGGCATGACACTGAAGCTTTCTTT
abundance: once; v_gene: TRBV2; len: 14; d_gene: TRBD2; j_gene: TRBJ2-1; CDR3aa: CASSERLAGVEQFF; CDR3nt: TGTGCCAGCAGTGAAAGGCTAGCGGGGGTTGAGCAGTTCTTC
abundance: -; v_gene: TRBV3-1/TRBV3-2; len: 13; d_gene: -; j_gene: TRBJ1-6; CDR3aa: CASSPTPNSPLHF; CDR3nt: TGTGCCAGCAGCCCAACTCCAAATTCACCCCTCCACTTT
abundance: once; v_gene: TRBV6-5; len: 13; d_gene: -; j_gene: TRBJ1-2; CDR3aa: CASSRTVGGGYTF; CDR3nt: TGTGCCAGCAGCCGGACAGTTGGCGGTGGCTACACCTTC
abundance: -; v_gene: TRBV6-5; len: 12; d_gene: -; j_gene: TRBJ1-3; CDR3aa: CASSNAGNTIYF; CDR3nt: TGTGCCAGTTCCAACGCGGGAAACACCATATATTTT
abundance: -; v_gene: TRBV19; len: 14; d_gene: TRBD2; j_gene: TRBJ2-7; CDR3aa: CASSIRREGGEQYF; CDR3nt: TGTGCCAGTAGTATTCGGCGGGAGGGCGGAGAGCAGTACTTC
abundance: -; v_gene: TRBV5-1; len: 15; d_gene: TRBD2; j_gene: TRBJ2-5; CDR3aa: CASSLAGGAEETQYF; CDR3nt: TGCGCCAGCAGCCTAGCGGGGGGAGCTGAAGAGACCCAGTACTTC
abundance: -; v_gene: TRBV9; len: 14; d_gene: -; j_gene: TRBJ1-2; CDR3aa: CASSPGTANYGYTF; CDR3nt: TGTGCCAGCAGCCCAGGGACCGCCAACTATGGCTACACCTTC
abundance: -; v_gene: TRBV7-6; len: 13; d_gene: -; j_gene: TRBJ2-1; CDR3aa: CASSLTFPNEQFF; CDR3nt: TGTGCCAGCAGCTTAACTTTCCCTAATGAGCAGTTCTTC
abundance: -; v_gene: TRBV7-2; len: 15; d_gene: TRBD1; j_gene: TRBJ1-4; CDR3aa: CASTGQGVGNEKLFF; CDR3nt: TGTGCCAGCACTGGCCAGGGGGTAGGTAATGAAAAACTGTTTTTT
abundance: once; v_gene: TRBV5-1; len: 14; d_gene: -; j_gene: TRBJ1-1; CDR3aa: CASSIGGMNTEAFF; CDR3nt: TGCGCCAGCAGTATCGGGGGGATGAACACTGAAGCTTTCTTT
abundance: -; v_gene: TRBV9; len: 14; d_gene: -; j_gene: TRBJ2-7; CDR3aa: CASSPGTYSYEQYF; CDR3nt: TGTGCCAGCAGCCCCGGGACTTATTCCTACGAGCAGTACTTC
abundance: -; v_gene: TRBV5-4; len: 14; d_gene: -; j_gene: TRBJ1-1; CDR3aa: CASSRGTQNTEAFF; CDR3nt: TGTGCCAGCAGCCGGGGGACACAGAACACTGAAGCTTTCTTT
abundance: -; v_gene: TRBV10-3; len: 13; d_gene: -; j_gene: TRBJ1-6; CDR3aa: CAISGTSDSPLHF; CDR3nt: TGTGCCATCAGCGGGACATCCGATTCACCCCTCCACTTT
abundance: -; v_gene: TRBV7-2; len: 17; d_gene: -; j_gene: TRBJ2-1; CDR3aa: CASSLRFAGSSYNEQFF; CDR3nt: TGTGCCAGCAGCTTGAGGTTTGCTGGAAGCTCCTACAATGAGCAGTTCTTC
abundance: -; v_gene: TRBV19; len: 13; d_gene: -; j_gene: TRBJ1-5; CDR3aa: CASRKGNNQPQHF; CDR3nt: TGTGCCAGTAGAAAAGGGAACAATCAGCCCCAGCATTTT
abundance: -; v_gene: TRBV6-6; len: 12; d_gene: -; j_gene: TRBJ2-5; CDR3aa: CASSYPGETQYF; CDR3nt: TGTGCCAGCAGTTACCCAGGGGAGACCCAGTACTTC
abundance: -; v_gene: TRBV7-9; len: 17; d_gene: -; j_gene: TRBJ1-1; CDR3aa: CASSQSLFGGKGTEAFF; CDR3nt: TGTGCCAGCAGTCAGTCCCTTTTTGGAGGGAAGGGGACTGAAGCTTTCTTT
abundance: -; v_gene: TRBV19; len: 17; d_gene: TRBD1; j_gene: TRBJ2-5; CDR3aa: CASSLGGAVLWRETQYF; CDR3nt: TGTGCCAGTAGCTTAGGGGGCGCGGTATTGTGGCGAGAGACCCAGTACTTC
abundance: -; v_gene: TRBV5-6; len: 17; d_gene: TRBD1; j_gene: TRBJ1-4; CDR3aa: CASSFYYSGTVNEKLFF; CDR3nt: TGTGCCAGCAGCTTTTACTACTCCGGGACAGTAAATGAAAAACTGTTTTTT
abundance: -; v_gene: TRBV7-9; len: 14; d_gene: TRBD2; j_gene: TRBJ2-1; CDR3aa: CASTELAGVQGQFF; CDR3nt: TGTGCCAGCACCGAACTAGCGGGAGTTCAGGGGCAGTTCTTC
abundance: -; v_gene: TRBV12-5; len: 11; d_gene: -; j_gene: TRBJ2-1; CDR3aa: CAGGANNEQFF; CDR3nt: TGTGCTGGGGGGGCGAACAATGAGCAGTTCTTC
abundance: -; v_gene: TRBV4-3; len: 14; d_gene: -; j_gene: TRBJ2-1; CDR3aa: CASSEDGTSGEQFF; CDR3nt: TGCGCCAGCAGCGAAGACGGGACTTCGGGTGAGCAGTTCTTC
abundance: -; v_gene: TRBV6-6; len: 14; d_gene: -; j_gene: TRBJ1-4; CDR3aa: CASSFAGPNEKLFF; CDR3nt: TGTGCCAGCAGTTTCGCGGGACCGAATGAAAAACTGTTTTTT
abundance: -; v_gene: TRBV18; len: 13; d_gene: -; j_gene: TRBJ2-5; CDR3aa: CASSPGVQETQYF; CDR3nt: TGTGCCAGCTCACCAGGGGTTCAAGAGACCCAGTACTTC
abundance: -; v_gene: TRBV20-1; len: 11; d_gene: -; j_gene: TRBJ2-1; CDR3aa: CSARGGYEQFF; CDR3nt: TGCAGTGCTAGAGGCGGATATGAGCAGTTCTTC
abundance: -; v_gene: TRBV3-1/TRBV3-2; len: 17; d_gene: TRBD1; j_gene: TRBJ1-6; CDR3aa: CASSLHPDRGVNSPLHF; CDR3nt: TGTGCCAGCAGCCTCCATCCCGACAGGGGGGTGAATTCACCCCTCCACTTT
abundance: -; v_gene: TRBV11-2; len: 13; d_gene: -; j_gene: TRBJ2-7; CDR3aa: CASSLQPSYEQYF; CDR3nt: TGTGCCAGCAGCTTGCAGCCCTCCTACGAGCAGTACTTC
abundance: -; v_gene: TRBV13; len: 14; d_gene: -; j_gene: TRBJ2-7; CDR3aa: CASSLVGDVYEQYF; CDR3nt: TGTGCCAGCAGCCTGGTTGGCGATGTCTACGAGCAGTACTTC